The T cell receptor (beta chain) described here comes from a study of blood T cell repertoires in COVID-19. Study overall: Samples taken during acute and convalescent COVID-19 were collected in the United States, Italy and Spain. Sources were T cells, B-cell-depleted T cells, or PBMCs; the material itself was cDNA or gDNA.

How the authors handled the data: Counts of nucleated cells, estimated from reference gene primer amplification, were obtained. Some clones are missing from TCRdb's copy, which holds only in-frame ones; the method was immunoSEQ multiplex PCR. That table is the source of V, J and clone size, and D and trimming were worked out from the DNA. The sample consists of hundreds of thousands of clones, approximately 90% of them appearing once. Germline CDR1 reads SGHKS; CDR2 reads YYEKEE (reference sequence). The germline V and J ends were trimmed by 4 bases and 3 bases, with 16 bases remaining between them. The CDR3 is made up of 15 amino acids.

The clonotype comes from a woman under 30 who had recovered from COVID-19. The chain has TRBV5-5 and TRBJ1-2; D might be TRBD1 (6 bases). Sample: peripheral blood. The CDR3 nucleotides read TGTGCCAGCAGCGTTTGGGCGGGGGCTCACTATGGCTACACCTTC. This sequence encodes CASSVWAGAHYGYTF.